What follows is one T cell receptor (beta chain) and its context. Possible read error: a much larger clone is one base away. The use of a sample-barcoded 5' primer and a J-beta primer mix characterized a second PCR of 7 to 11 cycles. TCRdb called the 5' RACE reads again in MiXCR, with one record for every CDR3 protein. Here the sample spans about 1,800,000 distinct CDR3 sequences, roughly 27% being singletons. The CDR3 runs to 13 residues. J was trimmed by 6 bases and V by 5 bases; bases with no gene match: 4. The germline V gene encodes CDR1 SEHNR and CDR2 FQNEAQ (reference sequence). The sample is drawn from a study of blood T cells in healthy people across ages.

The TCR comes from a woman in her twenties or thirties in good health. Sequencing was done on a sample of blood. This sequence joins TRBV7-9 and TRBJ2-5, with 9 bases matching TRBD2. The CDR3 DNA reads as TGTGCCAGCAGCAGTAGCGGGAGTAAGACCCAGTACTTC. Its protein product is CASSSSGSKTQYF.